This T cell receptor beta chain came from a study of cytomegalovirus exposure and HLA in healthy donors. Turning to this clone: The antigen is not known.

This CDR3 spans 14 amino acids. Trimming cost V 2 bases and J 1 base, with 5 bases left between them. Overall study results and limits: From TCR beta sequences, most subjects' HLA-A and HLA-B alleles were reportedly predicted accurately. Cytomegalovirus association was assigned to approximately 160 TCR beta chains.

60 Vbeta and 13 Jbeta primers were used in PCR. Profiled with immunoSEQ multiplex PCR; TCRdb holds only in-frame clones, not every one. The sample yields around 170,000 clones, 75% to 85% seen once. V usage is TRBV6-7 and J usage is TRBJ2-2; D gene unclear. TRBV6-7 is classed as an ORF, of uncertain function. The sequenced sample consisted of PBMCs. The sequence derives from a woman under 30 in good health and CMV-seronegative. The CDR3 loop is CASSYGGNTGELFF. The CDR3 DNA is TGTGCCAGCAGTTACGGCGGGAACACCGGGGAGCTGTTTTTT.